These T cell receptor beta chains were read from a single sample in a study of shared T cell receptors in the human thymus. Some clones are missing from TCRdb's copy, which holds only in-frame ones; the method was immunoSEQ multiplex PCR. This sample has some 640,000 clones, with around 87% found just once. These data were also reused for a study on human thymus T cells.

What was sequenced was thymocytes. These receptors originate from a boy in the first two years of life with a congenital heart defect. Both conserved end residues are part of each CDR3. A D gene is named only where the DNA matches it firmly.

DNA | CDR3 | J | V | D | length
TGTGCCAGCAGTCGCGACAGGGGAGGATCGAACACTGAAGCTTTCTTT | CASSRDRGGSNTEAFF | TRBJ1-1 | TRBV27 | TRBD1 | 16
TGTGCCAGCAGTTCGAGCAGGGCCAATCAGCCCCAGCATTTT | CASSSSRANQPQHF | TRBJ1-5 | TRBV27 | - | 14
TGCAGCGTTGAATCCCAAGGCAGGGCCGCCGCCGAGCAGTACTTC | CSVESQGRAAAEQYF | TRBJ2-7 | TRBV29-1 | - | 15
TGTGCCAGCAGCCCCGACAGCTTAAATGAAAAACTGTTTTTT | CASSPDSLNEKLFF | TRBJ1-4 | TRBV6-4 | - | 14
TGTGCCACCAGCAGAGATCGAGATCTTAGCGGGAGAATGTACGAGCAGTACTTC | CATSRDRDLSGRMYEQYF | TRBJ2-7 | TRBV15 | TRBD2 | 18
TGTGCCAGCAGTGATAGGGCGGGTCACTCCTACGAGCAGTACTTC | CASSDRAGHSYEQYF | TRBJ2-7 | TRBV6-1 | - | 15
TGTGCCAGCAGTTCCGGGACATCCAGCTCCTACAATGAGCAGTTCTTC | CASSSGTSSSYNEQFF | TRBJ2-1 | TRBV27 | - | 16
TGTGCCAGCAGTTTAATCCCCTTTACTAGCGGTGCCTACAATGAGCAGTTCTTC | CASSLIPFTSGAYNEQFF | TRBJ2-1 | TRBV28 | TRBD2 | 18
TGTGCCAGCAGCCCACAGGGAAGGCAGACTGAAGCTTTCTTT | CASSPQGRQTEAFF | TRBJ1-1 | TRBV4-2 | - | 14
TGTGCCACCTCGGGATCAGGACCGGCCCAGGGAAACACCATATATTTT | CATSGSGPAQGNTIYF | TRBJ1-3 | TRBV2 | - | 16
TGTGCCAGCAGACCCTACCCCACCGGACACGTAAACACCGGGGAGCTGTTTTTT | CASRPYPTGHVNTGELFF | TRBJ2-2 | TRBV27 | - | 18